This entry concerns a single T cell receptor beta chain. This specimen belongs to a study of blood T cell repertoires in COVID-19. Recovery meant two consecutive negative NP/OP PCR tests, professional clearance, or resolved symptoms. CDR1 and CDR2 (germline): GTSNPN, SVGIG (reference sequence). The V and J ends lost 2 bases and 8 bases, in that order; junction bases with no gene match: 4. The CDR3 consists of 14 residues. Authors' processing steps: Estimation of nucleated cell counts relied on the amplification of reference gene primers. Sequencing used immunoSEQ multiplex PCR; TCRdb keeps in-frame clones, though not all of them. V and J calls and clone size are those listed in that table; D and trimming were worked out from the DNA. This sample yields 350,000 to 550,000 clones, of which around 89% are seen a single time; around 1.1% belongs to the top ten.

The clonotype was recovered from a man under 40 who had recovered from COVID-19. Source material: PBMCs or T cells enriched from blood (not recorded which). The chain uses TRBV30 and TRBJ1-4, with TRBD1 matching 11 bases. The CDR3 loop is CAWSPGQGDEKLFF. The DNA of the CDR3 is TGTGCCTGGAGTCCGGGACAGGGGGACGAAAAACTGTTTTTT.